Listed below are T cell receptor beta chains from one sample, sequenced in a study of CD8 T cells in Susac syndrome. Each CDR3 protein gets one entry after TCRdb re-called the immunoSEQ multiplex PCR reads with MiXCR. The sample yields fewer than 95,000 distinct CDR3 sequences, approximately 96% seen once. Sequencing input: CD8+ T cells from PBMCs. The receptors were gathered from a human donor with Susac syndrome. Both conserved end residues are part of each CDR3. The D gene is left open where the match is weak. A clone size is listed for some rows: how often the clone was seen (once, few, many), or a class if it is expanded.

D gene | CDR3 length | clone size | J gene | V gene | CDR3 protein | CDR3 DNA
NA | 15 | NA | TRBJ1-5 | TRBV27 | CASSFLAQRGQPQHF | TGTGCCAGCAGTTTCCTCGCGCAGCGGGGTCAGCCCCAGCATTTT
TRBD2 | 14 | NA | TRBJ2-1 | TRBV29-1 | CSVRAGGGLNEQFF | TGCAGCGTTAGAGCGGGGGGTGGGCTGAATGAGCAGTTCTTC
NA | 12 | NA | TRBJ2-1 | TRBV5-1 | CASSLVGLEQFF | TGCGCCAGCAGCTTGGTAGGGCTTGAGCAGTTCTTC
TRBD2 | 17 | NA | TRBJ2-1 | TRBV3-1 | CASSQGPSGGVYNEQFF | TGTGCCAGCAGCCAAGGACCTAGCGGGGGGGTTTACAATGAGCAGTTCTTC
TRBD2 | 16 | NA | TRBJ2-3 | TRBV7-2 | CASTPRLAGNGDTQYF | TGTGCCAGCACCCCACGACTAGCGGGGAATGGAGATACGCAGTATTTT
TRBD2 | 14 | NA | TRBJ2-1 | TRBV12-3/TRBV12-4 | CASTFSGGINEQFF | TGTGCCAGCACCTTTAGCGGGGGCATAAATGAGCAGTTCTTC
NA | 15 | NA | TRBJ1-5 | TRBV20-1 | CSASPDIYSNQPQHF | TGCAGTGCTAGCCCGGATATTTATAGCAATCAGCCCCAGCATTTT
NA | 12 | NA | TRBJ1-2 | TRBV30 | CAWRQGTYGYTF | TGTGCCTGGAGACAGGGAACCTATGGCTACACCTTC
NA | 12 | NA | TRBJ1-6 | TRBV4-3 | CASSSANSPLHF | TGCGCCAGCAGTTCAGCAAATTCACCCCTCCACTTT
TRBD1 | 15 | NA | TRBJ1-4 | TRBV20-1 | CSARDRATVEEKLFF | TGCAGTGCTCGGGACAGGGCTACCGTGGAGGAAAAACTGTTTTTT
NA | 14 | NA | TRBJ1-1 | TRBV7-8 | CASSLEVVNTEAFF | TGTGCCAGCAGCTTAGAAGTTGTGAACACTGAAGCTTTCTTT
NA | 15 | NA | TRBJ1-2 | TRBV13 | CASSFTVERGYGYTF | TGTGCCAGCAGCTTCACAGTGGAAAGGGGCTATGGCTACACCTTC
NA | 12 | NA | TRBJ1-2 | TRBV20-1 | CSARPGAYGYTF | TGCAGTGCTAGACCTGGCGCCTATGGCTACACCTTC
TRBD1 | 15 | NA | TRBJ1-1 | TRBV7-3 | CASSTTGQADTEAFF | TGTGCCAGCAGCACAACGGGACAGGCAGACACTGAAGCTTTCTTT
NA | 15 | NA | TRBJ1-1 | TRBV20-1 | CSARDPAASNTEVFF | TGCAGTGCTAGAGATCCGGCAGCCTCGAACACTGAAGTTTTCTTT
NA | 12 | NA | TRBJ1-1 | TRBV3-1 | CASSQLGTEAFF | TGTGCCAGCAGCCAATTAGGGACTGAAGCTTTCTTT
TRBD2 | 19 | NA | TRBJ2-5 | TRBV6-5 | CASSYYSGTSGGAQETQYF | TGTGCCAGCAGTTACTATTCCGGGACTAGCGGGGGAGCCCAAGAGACCCAGTACTTC
TRBD2 | 16 | NA | TRBJ2-2 | TRBV11-3 | CASSSLAGGDTGELFF | TGTGCCAGCAGCTCTCTAGCGGGGGGTGACACCGGGGAGCTGTTTTTT
NA | 12 | NA | TRBJ1-2 | TRBV30 | CAWSVSDYGYTF | TGTGCCTGGAGTGTTTCTGACTATGGCTACACCTTC
NA | 14 | NA | TRBJ2-7 | TRBV6-2/TRBV6-3 | CASSYLLTAYEQYF | TGTGCCAGCAGTTACCTCCTAACGGCCTACGAGCAGTACTTC
TRBD1 | 18 | NA | TRBJ1-4 | TRBV11-2 | CASSLDPGGQGLNEKLFF | TGTGCCAGCAGCTTAGATCCTGGGGGACAGGGACTTAATGAAAAACTGTTTTTT
NA | 15 | NA | TRBJ2-3 | TRBV30 | CAWRDQGVITDTQYF | TGTGCCTGGAGGGACCAGGGAGTGATCACAGATACGCAGTATTTT
NA | 14 | once | TRBJ1-2 | TRBV20-1 | CSATKTERDYGYTF | TGCAGTGCTACAAAGACAGAGCGTGACTATGGCTACACCTTC
NA | 12 | NA | TRBJ2-1 | TRBV19 | CASNDLGREQFF | TGTGCCAGTAACGACTTAGGTCGCGAGCAGTTCTTC
TRBD2 | 15 | NA | TRBJ2-1 | TRBV7-8 | CASSLRLAGYNEQFF | TGTGCCAGCAGCTTGAGGCTAGCGGGGTACAATGAGCAGTTCTTC
NA | 16 | NA | TRBJ1-1 | TRBV5-4 | CASSLGVSSVNTEAFF | TGTGCCAGCAGCTTGGGCGTCTCCTCCGTGAACACTGAAGCTTTCTTT
NA | 15 | NA | TRBJ1-2 | TRBV10-3 | CAIRWLSEATYGYTF | TGTGCCATCAGGTGGTTGAGCGAAGCTACCTATGGCTACACCTTC
TRBD1 | 14 | NA | TRBJ1-6 | TRBV5-6 | CASSSGQVNSPLHF | TGTGCCAGCAGCTCTGGACAGGTTAATTCACCCCTCCACTTT